Below, 28 T cell receptor beta chains from the same sample are listed, as sequenced in a study of Tregs in tolerant kidney transplant recipients. The nonmyeloablative bone marrow transplants came from related graft donors, with transient mixed chimerism. Generated by immunoSEQ multiplex PCR, the TCRdb table keeps only in-frame clones and is missing some. This sample has tens of thousands of clones, with roughly nine tenths found just once. Sequenced material: CD4+ T cells from blood (PBMCs), taken 24 months after the transplant. These receptors all stem from a human patient who received a combined kidney and bone marrow transplant. Some T cells may be supplied by the graft donor.

This chain links TRBV7-9 with TRBJ1-3; D gene uncertain. CDR1 and CDR2 from the germline V gene are SEHNR and FQNEAQ (reference sequence). This CDR3 is built from 12 residues. The ends were cut back, 5 bases at V and 3 bases at J, with 5 bases in the middle. The CDR3 region is CASSQIGNTIYF. CDR3 DNA sequence: TGTGCCAGCAGCCAGATTGGAAACACCATATATTTT.

V and J are TRBV19 and TRBJ2-1, with D possibly TRBD1 on 6 matching bases. This CDR3 contains 11 residues. Trimming removed 6 bases at V and 8 bases at J, with 8 bases between. Per germline, CDR1 LNHDA and CDR2 SQIVND (reference sequence). CDR3: CASRDSHEQFF. CDR3 bases: TGTGCCAGTAGGGACAGCCATGAGCAGTTCTTC.

The chain recombines TRBV11-2 with TRBJ2-2; TRBD1 is a possible D gene (6 bases). The CDR3 spans 16 residues. Trimming removed 6 bases at V and 2 bases at J, with 16 bases between. The V gene's germline CDR1 is SGHAT and CDR2 FQNNGV. CDR3 in DNA: TGTGCCAGCAGGAGGCTCCGGACAGTAAACACCGGGGAGCTGTTTTTT. It yields the protein CASRRLRTVNTGELFF.

The chain recombines TRBV6-5 with TRBJ2-7; D is unclear. Trimming removed 6 bases from V and 0 bases from J, with 15 bases in between. Germline V gene lookup returns CDR1 MNHEY and CDR2 SVGAGI. The CDR3 consists of 15 residues. CDR3 residues: CASRPFTGRSYEQYF. In DNA, the CDR3 is TGTGCCAGCAGACCCTTCACTGGTCGCTCCTACGAGCAGTACTTC.

The chain links TRBV4-1 to TRBJ1-5; the D gene is possibly TRBD1 (5 bases). Trimming shortened V by 1 base and J by 10 bases, and 14 bases separated the two germline ends. The germline gives CDR1 MGHRA, CDR2 YSYEKL. CDR3 length equals 14 residues. CDR3 residues: CASSQVAGRFPQHF. In nucleotides, the CDR3 is TGCGCCAGCAGCCAAGTGGCAGGGAGGTTTCCCCAGCATTTT.

This clone was counted a few times. The chain recombines TRBV18 with TRBJ1-4; D call uncertain. Germline CDR1 KGHSH, CDR2 LQKENI. The ends were cut back, 2 bases at V and 8 bases at J, with 3 bases in the middle. The CDR3 contains 11 residues. In DNA form, the CDR3 reads TGTGCCAGCTCACCAAGCGAAAAACTGTTTTTT. It translates to CASSPSEKLFF.

The gene calls are TRBV4-2 and TRBJ2-3, with D possibly TRBD1 on 6 matching bases. CDR3 length equals 13 residues. The V end lost 8 bases, the J end lost 5 bases, and 14 bases lay between the germline ends. Germline values: CDR1 LGHNA, CDR2 YNFKEQ. CDR3 bases: TGTGCCAGCGGCCTGGGGGCCATAGATACGCAGTATTTT. This translates into CASGLGAIDTQYF.

CDR3 DNA sequence: TGCGCCAGCAGCTTGGTACTAGCGGGGAGTCGGGAGCAGTTCTTC. This encodes CASSLVLAGSREQFF. The chain combines TRBV5-1 with TRBJ2-1; 10 nucleotides match TRBD2. V trimming: 0 bases; J trimming: 10 bases; junction bases outside the gene matches: 7. Germline V gene lookup returns CDR1 SGHRS and CDR2 YFSETQ. The CDR3 length is 15 residues.

The chain carries TRBV18 and TRBJ2-3; possibly TRBD2 for D (5 bases). The CDR3 has 18 residues. Germline V gene sequence: CDR1 KGHSH, CDR2 LQKENI. The ends were cut back, 8 bases at V and 1 base at J, with 25 bases in the middle. Here the CDR3 DNA reads TGTGCCAGCCTCGGTCTTAAAGCAATCGGGGTAGGCACAGATACGCAGTATTTT. Encoded protein: CASLGLKAIGVGTDTQYF. The variable domain in full, with the rest retrieved from reference TRBV18 and TRBJ2-3, is NAGVMQNPRHLVRRRGQEARLRCSPMKGHSHVYWYRQLPEEGLKFMVYLQKENIIDESGMPKERFSAEFPKEGPSILRIQQVVRGDSAAYFCASLGLKAIGVGTDTQYFGPGTRLTVL.

V usage is TRBV4-2 and J usage is TRBJ2-3; 7 nucleotides agree with TRBD2. The V segment lost 4 bases and the J segment 0 bases; nucleotides outside the gene matches: 7. The CDR3 length is 16 residues. The germline CDR1 and CDR2 sequences are LGHNA and YNFKEQ. The CDR3 bases are TGTGCCAGCAGCCCTCGGTCTAGCGGTAGCACAGATACGCAGTATTTT. As protein: CASSPRSSGSTDTQYF.

This clone was seen only once. The CDR3 region is CASSFSGGRTDTQYF. The CDR3, as DNA: TGTGCCAGCAGCTTTAGCGGGGGCCGCACAGATACGCAGTATTTT. This sequence joins TRBV7-2 and TRBJ2-3, with 9 bases fitting TRBD2. CDR1 SGHTA and CDR2 FQGNSA come from the germline V gene. V lost 3 bases and J lost 1; bases outside the gene matches: 2. The CDR3 is made up of 15 amino acids.

The gene calls are TRBV5-1 and TRBJ1-1, with D hard to call. Germline loops: CDR1 SGHRS, CDR2 YFSETQ. The CDR3 consists of 13 residues. V lost 5 bases, J lost 0 bases, and 8 bases lay in between. CDR3 in DNA: TGCGCCAGCAGTATGACTGTGAACACTGAAGCTTTCTTT. Translating it yields CASSMTVNTEAFF.

The chain has TRBV15 and TRBJ2-5; 12 positions agree with TRBD2. J gave up 4 bases and V 1 base, and 1 base lay outside the gene matches. CDR1 and CDR2 from the germline V gene are LNHNV and YYDKDF (reference sequence). This CDR3 contains 15 residues. As DNA, the CDR3 is TGTGCCACCAGCAGAGGACTAGCGGGGGCAGAGACCCAGTACTTC. This codes for CATSRGLAGAETQYF. The variable domain in full, with the rest retrieved from reference TRBV15 and TRBJ2-5, is DAMVIQNPRYQVTQFGKPVTLSCSQTLNHNVMYWYQQKSSQAPKLLFHYYDKDFNNEADTPDNFQSRRPNTSFCFLDIRSPGLGDTAMYLCATSRGLAGAETQYFGPGTRLLVL.

V and J are TRBV19 and TRBJ1-5, with 7 bases that match TRBD1. The germline gives CDR1 LNHDA, CDR2 SQIVND (reference sequence). Losses at the gene ends were 6 bases for V and 1 base for J; bases not matched to a gene: 3. The CDR3 has 14 amino acids. The CDR3: CASRWDSSNQPQHF. DNA for the CDR3: TGTGCCAGTAGATGGGACAGCAGCAATCAGCCCCAGCATTTT.

The CDR3 DNA is TGTGCCAGCAGTGTCACAGAAAACTATGGCTACACCTTC. This gives the protein CASSVTENYGYTF. The chain links TRBV6-1 to TRBJ1-2; unclear D gene. V was clipped by 4 bases and J by 2 bases, with 8 bases between them. Per the germline V gene, CDR1 is MNHNS and CDR2 is SASEGT. The CDR3 length is 13 residues.

The V gene is TRBV7-8, the J gene TRBJ1-1, with no clear D. Germline values: CDR1 SGHVS, CDR2 FQNEAQ. V was pared by 5 bases and J by 0 bases, with 7 bases between. The CDR3 sequence is 13 residues long. CDR3 amino acids: CASSPLMNTEAFF. CDR3 bases: TGTGCCAGCAGCCCCTTAATGAACACTGAAGCTTTCTTT.

The rearrangement links TRBV27 to TRBJ1-3, with no clear D. Germline values: CDR1 MNHEY, CDR2 SMNVEV (reference sequence). The V end was cut by 4 bases, the J end by 2 bases, with 18 bases between. The CDR3 has 17 residues. The CDR3 nucleotides read TGTGCCAGCAGTTCCCATGGTGCGGGATGGACTGGAAACACCATATATTTT. This gives the protein CASSSHGAGWTGNTIYF.

The chain combines TRBV18 with TRBJ2-6; tentatively, D is TRBD1 (6 bases). Trimming pared 3 bases from V and 2 bases from J, leaving 11 bases between. The CDR3 has 16 amino acids. Germline V gene data show CDR1 as KGHSH and CDR2 as LQKENI. CDR3 DNA: TGTGCCAGCTCACCGCGCAGGGGAACTGGGGCCAACGTCCTGACTTTC. As protein: CASSPRRGTGANVLTF.

This sequence joins TRBV7-9 and TRBJ2-3; no reliable D call. Germline loops: CDR1 SEHNR, CDR2 FQNEAQ (reference sequence). V lost 8 bases, J lost 6 bases, and 6 bases lay in between. This CDR3 contains 10 residues. CDR3: CASLDDTQYF. The CDR3 DNA is TGTGCCAGCCTAGACGATACGCAGTATTTT.

The chain carries TRBV10-3 and TRBJ1-5; 8 positions agree with TRBD1. The V gene's germline CDR1 is ENHRY and CDR2 SYGVKD. With 9 bases clipped from V and 6 bases from J, the junction kept 16 bases outside the gene matches. This CDR3 comprises 16 residues. The CDR3, as DNA: TGTGCCATGGGGGTACAGGGGGAATCAATTGGTCAGCCCCAGCATTTT. It yields the protein CAMGVQGESIGQPQHF.

This clone showed up just once. The V and J genes are TRBV15 and TRBJ2-5; 8 bases agree with TRBD2. Germline CDR1 LNHNV, CDR2 YYDKDF (reference sequence). The length of the CDR3 is 15 residues. V lost 2 bases to trimming and J lost 3 bases; unmatched junction nucleotides: 5. The CDR3 spells CATSRFTRGEETQYF. CDR3 DNA: TGTGCCACCAGCAGATTTACGCGGGGGGAAGAGACCCAGTACTTC.

V is TRBV5-1 and J is TRBJ2-5, with 10 bases aligning to TRBD1. The CDR3 length is 16 residues. Losses at the gene ends were 3 bases for V and 4 bases for J; bases not matched to a gene: 9. CDR1 and CDR2 from the germline V gene are SGHRS and YFSETQ. The CDR3 DNA reads as TGCGCCAGCAGCTCCATCGGGACAGGGGATGGAGAGACCCAGTACTTC. As protein: CASSSIGTGDGETQYF.

The chain couples TRBV5-5 to TRBJ2-5, with 9 bases fitting TRBD1. V dropped 5 bases and J dropped 4; count of bases not matched to a gene: 9. CDR1 SGHKS and CDR2 YYEKEE come from the germline V gene (reference sequence). The CDR3 contains 15 residues. In DNA form, the CDR3 reads TGTGCCAGCAGGGGGTTTGGGGACAGGGCAGAGACCCAGTACTTC. As protein: CASRGFGDRAETQYF.

V gene TRBV7-2 combines with J gene TRBJ1-1; no clear D gene. V gave up 5 bases and J gave up 0 bases, with 7 bases separating them. There are 13 residues in the CDR3. CDR1 is SGHTA, CDR2 FQGNSA, per germline. CDR3 DNA sequence: TGTGCCAGCAGCCCACAGATGAACACTGAAGCTTTCTTT. This gives the protein CASSPQMNTEAFF.

V usage is TRBV7-3 and J usage is TRBJ2-3; no clear D. The CDR3 contains 12 residues. Germline V gene sequence: CDR1 SGHTA, CDR2 FQGTGA. With 2 bases removed from V and 4 bases from J, the gap between germline ends came to 4 bases. DNA for the CDR3: TGTGCCAGCAGCTTACCTCCAGATACGCAGTATTTT. Protein sequence: CASSLPPDTQYF.

V and J are TRBV7-2 and TRBJ2-7, with D perhaps TRBD2 (5 bases). Germline CDR1 reads SGHTA; CDR2 reads FQGNSA. V dropped 1 base and J dropped 2 bases, with 12 bases sitting between them. The CDR3 runs 15 residues. The DNA of the CDR3 is TGTGCCAGCAGCTTAGGAGGGTTCTCCCCCTACGAGCAGTACTTC. Protein product: CASSLGGFSPYEQYF.

The genes are TRBV6-5 and TRBJ2-3; perhaps TRBD1 as D (5 bases). The CDR3 is made up of 15 amino acids. CDR1 and CDR2 (germline): MNHEY, SVGAGI. The V and J ends lost 0 bases and 0 bases respectively, with 7 bases between them. CDR3 amino acids: CASSYSGHSTDTQYF. The CDR3 bases are TGTGCCAGCAGTTACTCAGGACATAGCACAGATACGCAGTATTTT.

This rearrangement joins TRBV7-9 to TRBJ1-2; perhaps TRBD1 as D (6 bases). CDR1 and CDR2 from the germline V gene are SEHNR and FQNEAQ (reference sequence). The CDR3 consists of 12 residues. Trimming removed 2 bases at V and 8 bases at J, with 9 bases between. CDR3 DNA: TGTGCCAGCAGCTTATCGGGGGGCGGCTACACCTTC. This translates into CASSLSGGGYTF.